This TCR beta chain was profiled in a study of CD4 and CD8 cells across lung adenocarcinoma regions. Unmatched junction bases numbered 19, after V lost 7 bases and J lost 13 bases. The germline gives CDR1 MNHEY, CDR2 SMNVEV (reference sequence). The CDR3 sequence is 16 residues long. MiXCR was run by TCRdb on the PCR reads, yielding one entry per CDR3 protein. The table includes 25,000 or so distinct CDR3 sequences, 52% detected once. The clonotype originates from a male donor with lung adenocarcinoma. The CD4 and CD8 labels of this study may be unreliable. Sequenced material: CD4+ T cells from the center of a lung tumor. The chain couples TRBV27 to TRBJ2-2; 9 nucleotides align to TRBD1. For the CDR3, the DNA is TGTGCCAGCAATACTTTTGGGACAGGGATCACCGGTACGCTGTTTTTT. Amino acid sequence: CASNTFGTGITGTLFF.